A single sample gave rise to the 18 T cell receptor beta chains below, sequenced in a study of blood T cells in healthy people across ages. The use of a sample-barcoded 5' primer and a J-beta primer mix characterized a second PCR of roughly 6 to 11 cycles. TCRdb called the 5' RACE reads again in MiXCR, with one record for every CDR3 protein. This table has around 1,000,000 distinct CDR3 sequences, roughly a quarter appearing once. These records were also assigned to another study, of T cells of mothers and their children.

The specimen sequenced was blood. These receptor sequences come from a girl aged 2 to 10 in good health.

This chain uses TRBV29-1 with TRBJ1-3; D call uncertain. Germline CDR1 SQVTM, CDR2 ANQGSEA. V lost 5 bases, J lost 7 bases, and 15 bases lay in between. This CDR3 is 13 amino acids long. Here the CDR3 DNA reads TGCAGCGTTTTATCGGGTGGCGGGAACACCATATATTTT. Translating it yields CSVLSGGGNTIYF.

CDR3 nucleotide sequence: TGTGCCAGCAGCCCATTACAGGGAGTACTCAACGAGCAGTACTTC. Translation gives CASSPLQGVLNEQYF. The rearrangement links TRBV7-2 to TRBJ2-7; tentatively, D is TRBD1 (6 bases). The CDR3 consists of 15 residues. V shed 5 bases and J shed 5 bases, with 19 bases lying between them. Germline values: CDR1 SGHTA, CDR2 FQGNSA.

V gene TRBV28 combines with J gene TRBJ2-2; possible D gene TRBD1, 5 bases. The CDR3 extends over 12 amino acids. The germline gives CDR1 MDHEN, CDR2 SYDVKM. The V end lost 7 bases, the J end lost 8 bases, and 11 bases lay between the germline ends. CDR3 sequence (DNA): TGTGCCAGCACCTGGGGCAGGGGGGAGCTGTTTTTT. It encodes CASTWGRGELFF.

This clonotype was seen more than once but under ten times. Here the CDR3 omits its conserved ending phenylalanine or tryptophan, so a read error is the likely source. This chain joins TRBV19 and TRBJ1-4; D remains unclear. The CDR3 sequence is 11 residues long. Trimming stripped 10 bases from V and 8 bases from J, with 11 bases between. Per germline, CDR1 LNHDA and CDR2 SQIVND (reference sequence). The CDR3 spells CAIGPGEKLFS. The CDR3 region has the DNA TGTGCCATCGGGCCGGGGGAAAAACTGTTTTCT.

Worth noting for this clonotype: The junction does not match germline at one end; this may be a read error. The CDR3 protein is CASSLETDGQGTQYF. The CDR3 DNA is TGTGCCAGCAGCTTGGAAACGGACGGACAAGGGACCCAGTACTTC. This sequence joins TRBV7-3 and TRBJ2-5, with D tentatively TRBD1 (5 bases). There are 15 residues in the CDR3. Germline loops: CDR1 SGHTA, CDR2 FQGTGA.

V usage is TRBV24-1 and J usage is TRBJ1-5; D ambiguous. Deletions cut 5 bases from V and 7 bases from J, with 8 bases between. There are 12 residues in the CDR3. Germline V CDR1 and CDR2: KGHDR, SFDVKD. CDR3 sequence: CATSVLGQPQHF. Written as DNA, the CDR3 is TGTGCCACCAGTGTCCTGGGGCAGCCCCAGCATTTT.

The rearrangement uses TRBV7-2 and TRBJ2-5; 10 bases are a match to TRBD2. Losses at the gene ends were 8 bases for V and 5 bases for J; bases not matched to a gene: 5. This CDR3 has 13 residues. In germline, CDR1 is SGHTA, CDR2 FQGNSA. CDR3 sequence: CASGAGGPETQYF. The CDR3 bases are TGTGCCAGCGGAGCGGGAGGGCCCGAGACCCAGTACTTC.

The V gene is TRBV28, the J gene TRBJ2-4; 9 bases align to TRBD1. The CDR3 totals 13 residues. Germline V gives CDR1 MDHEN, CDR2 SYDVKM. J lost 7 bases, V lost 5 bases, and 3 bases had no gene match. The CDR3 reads CASSQTGGNIQYF. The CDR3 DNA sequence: TGTGCCAGCAGTCAGACAGGGGGGAACATTCAGTACTTC.

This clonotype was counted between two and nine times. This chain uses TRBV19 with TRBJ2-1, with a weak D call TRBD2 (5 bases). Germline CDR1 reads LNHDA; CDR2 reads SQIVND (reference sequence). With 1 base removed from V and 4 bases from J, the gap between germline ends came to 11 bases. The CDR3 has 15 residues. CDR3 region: CASSIAGMSYNEQFF. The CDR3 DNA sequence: TGTGCCAGTAGTATAGCGGGAATGTCGTACAATGAGCAGTTCTTC.

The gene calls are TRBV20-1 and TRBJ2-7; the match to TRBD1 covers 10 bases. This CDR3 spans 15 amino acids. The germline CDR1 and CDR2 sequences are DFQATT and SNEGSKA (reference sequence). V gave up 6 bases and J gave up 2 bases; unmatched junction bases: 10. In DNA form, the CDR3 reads TGCAGTGCCATGGGCACCGGGACAGGGGCCTACGAGCAGTACTTC. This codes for CSAMGTGTGAYEQYF.

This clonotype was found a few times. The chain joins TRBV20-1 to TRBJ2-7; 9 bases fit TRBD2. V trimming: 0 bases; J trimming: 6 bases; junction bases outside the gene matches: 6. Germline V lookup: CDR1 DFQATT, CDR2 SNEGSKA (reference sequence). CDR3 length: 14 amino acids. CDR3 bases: TGCAGTGCTAGAGATATAGTAGCGGGAGTCGAGCAGTACTTC. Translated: CSARDIVAGVEQYF.

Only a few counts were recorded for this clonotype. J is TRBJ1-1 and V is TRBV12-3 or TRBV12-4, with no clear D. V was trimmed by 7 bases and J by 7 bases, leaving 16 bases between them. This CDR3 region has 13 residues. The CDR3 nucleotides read TGTGCCAGCACCTCCGGACGGGTAAATGAAGCTTTCTTT. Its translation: CASTSGRVNEAFF.

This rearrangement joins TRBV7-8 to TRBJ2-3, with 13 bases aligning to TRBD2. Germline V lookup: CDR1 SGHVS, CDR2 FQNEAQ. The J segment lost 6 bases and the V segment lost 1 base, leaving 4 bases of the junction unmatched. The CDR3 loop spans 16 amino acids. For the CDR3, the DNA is TGTGCCAGCAGCTTAGTTTTGACTAGCGGGGGGGATACGCAGTATTTT. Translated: CASSLVLTSGGDTQYF.

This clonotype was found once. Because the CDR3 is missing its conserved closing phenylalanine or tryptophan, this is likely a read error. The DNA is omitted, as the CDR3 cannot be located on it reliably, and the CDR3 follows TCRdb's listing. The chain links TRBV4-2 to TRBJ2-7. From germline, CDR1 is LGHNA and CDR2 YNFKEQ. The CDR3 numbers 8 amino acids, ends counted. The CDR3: CASSQGLG.

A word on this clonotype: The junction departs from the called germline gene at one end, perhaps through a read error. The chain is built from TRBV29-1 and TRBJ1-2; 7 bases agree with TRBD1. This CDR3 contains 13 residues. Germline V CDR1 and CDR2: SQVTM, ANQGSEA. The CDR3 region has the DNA TGCAGCGTAGCACAGGGGTTCGAATATGGTTACACCTTC. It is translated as CSVAQGFEYGYTF.

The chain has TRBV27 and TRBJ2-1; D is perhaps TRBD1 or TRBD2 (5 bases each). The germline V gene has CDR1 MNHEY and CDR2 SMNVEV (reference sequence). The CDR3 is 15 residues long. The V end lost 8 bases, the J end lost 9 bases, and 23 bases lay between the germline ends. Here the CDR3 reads CASHGARMIGGEQFF. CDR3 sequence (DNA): TGTGCCAGCCACGGGGCCCGTATGATAGGCGGTGAGCAGTTCTTC.

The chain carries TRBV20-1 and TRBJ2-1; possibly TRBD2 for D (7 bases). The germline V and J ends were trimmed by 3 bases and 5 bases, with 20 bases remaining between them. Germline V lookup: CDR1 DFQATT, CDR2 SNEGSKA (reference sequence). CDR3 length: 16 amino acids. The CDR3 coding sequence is TGCAGTGCTAGGGCCCGTGGGCGGGGGCTGAACAATGAGCAGTTCTTC. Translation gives CSARARGRGLNNEQFF.

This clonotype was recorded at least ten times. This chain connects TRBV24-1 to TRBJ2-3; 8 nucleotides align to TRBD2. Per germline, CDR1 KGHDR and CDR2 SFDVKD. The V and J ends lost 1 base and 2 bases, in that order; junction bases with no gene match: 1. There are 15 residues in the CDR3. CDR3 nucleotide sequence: TGTGCCACCAGTGATTTAGCGGGAGACACAGATACGCAGTATTTT. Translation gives CATSDLAGDTDTQYF.